What follows is one TCR beta chain and its context. The data were taken from a study of blood T cell repertoires in COVID-19. Study-level background: COVID-19 samples collected from the United States, Italy and Spain covered acute and convalescent phases. PBMCs, B-cell-depleted T cells, or T cells were the source of the cDNA or gDNA that made up the material.

Original processing notes: Amplification of reference gene primers was used by the study to estimate nucleated cell counts. Data came from immunoSEQ multiplex PCR; TCRdb stores just in-frame clones and leaves some out. Clonal size and the V and J genes are those of that table, whereas D and trimming came from the DNA. The table records some 110,000 clones, roughly 80% of them present only once. The CDR3 runs 14 residues. V lost 3 bases and J lost 4, with 10 bases in between. The germline gives CDR1 LGHDT, CDR2 YNNKEL (reference sequence). Sequences were obtained from peripheral blood. The V gene is TRBV3-1 (or the pseudogene TRBV3-2), the J gene TRBJ2-1; unclear D gene. The source is a man between 65 and 79 years old with acute or convalescent COVID-19. The CDR3 protein is CASSQARSYNEQFF. Here the CDR3 DNA reads TGTGCCAGCAGCCAGGCAAGGAGTTACAATGAGCAGTTCTTC.